This T cell receptor beta chain was retrieved from a study of CD8 T cells in Susac syndrome. A quantity of roughly 0.5 to 1 ug RNA underwent reverse transcription using random hexamers. From the immunoSEQ multiplex PCR reads, TCRdb called clonotypes with MiXCR, one entry per CDR3 protein. This table has under 200,000 distinct CDR3 sequences, around nine tenths appearing once. With regard to this clonotype: What it binds is unknown.

The CDR3 runs to 14 residues. V was pared by 3 bases and J by 4 bases, with 6 bases of the junction left unmatched. Germline V gives CDR1 MNHEY, CDR2 SMNVEV (reference sequence). The diagnostic criteria for definite or probable disease, as recently defined, were met by the patients with Susac syndrome. It was negative isolation that provided the CD8+ and CD4+ T cells, whereas TEMRA cells were enriched by FACS. Study-wide results and limits: The authors acknowledged that the study's TCR sequencing and HLA analysis involved relatively few individuals.

The sample consisted of CD4+ T cells from PBMCs. This TCR came from a human donor with Susac syndrome. The rearrangement joins TRBV27 to TRBJ2-7; TRBD2 matches 7 bases. The CDR3 spells CASSLRLAEYEQYF. CDR3 DNA: TGTGCCAGCAGTTTGAGGCTAGCGGAATACGAGCAGTACTTC.